This T cell receptor (beta chain) emerged from a study of read filtering for tumor transcriptome and immune sequencing. This CDR3 has 15 amino acids. V was pared by 6 bases and J by 5 bases, with 3 bases of the junction left unmatched. This clonotype occurred many times. The library was built from roughly 400 ng RNA with molecular barcoded adaptors for alpha/delta and beta/gamma chains. TCRdb passed the reads through MiXCR, listing each CDR3 protein once. This table holds about 39,000 distinct CDR3 sequences, 13% to 15% found once. The origin of this receptor is a donor older than 35 with multiple myeloma. Material: a population of CD138-negative cells sorted from bone marrow. The chain has TRBV12-3 or TRBV12-4 and TRBJ2-1; 14 nucleotides align to TRBD2. CDR3: CASRRLAGGNNEQFF. The CDR3 nucleotides are TGTGCCAGCAGAAGACTAGCGGGGGGGAACAATGAGCAGTTCTTC.